The next 7 T cell receptor beta chains were all read from a single sample in a study of cytomegalovirus exposure and HLA in healthy donors. PCR amplification relied on 60 Vbeta primers (plus 13 Jbeta primers). The repertoire was sequenced with immunoSEQ multiplex PCR; TCRdb's copy has only in-frame clones and lacks some. The profile covers around 140,000 clones, with roughly 75% appearing a single time and 3.3% taken by the ten largest. Sequencing was done on a sample of PBMCs. Receptor source: a middle-aged man in good health and CMV-seronegative.

This chain uses TRBV6-5 with TRBJ1-3; unclear D gene. The V gene lost 6 bases and the J gene lost 4 bases, with 16 bases spanning the gap. This CDR3 comprises 15 residues. CDR1 and CDR2 (germline): MNHEY, SVGAGI. The CDR3 DNA follows: TGTGCCAGCAGGACCTGGACTGGCGAAGGAAACACCATATATTTT. It translates to CASRTWTGEGNTIYF.

The chain carries TRBV4-1 and TRBJ1-5; 9 bases fit TRBD1. Trimming at V came to 5 bases and at J to 7 bases, leaving 6 bases not matched to a gene. Germline CDR1 and CDR2: MGHRA and YSYEKL. This CDR3 is 14 amino acids long. CDR3 coding DNA: TGCGCCAGCAGCGGGCGACAGGGGGTGCAGCCCCAGCATTTT. Its translation is CASSGRQGVQPQHF.

As DNA, the CDR3 is TGTGCCAGTAGTATAGCCCCTGACAGGGCTTGGAGGTCTGAGCAGTTCTTC. The encoded protein is CASSIAPDRAWRSEQFF. The chain employs TRBV19 and TRBJ2-1, with 7 bases aligning to TRBD1. The germline V gene encodes CDR1 LNHDA and CDR2 SQIVND (reference sequence). V shed 1 base and J 9 bases; nucleotides not matched to a gene: 15. The CDR3 is made up of 17 amino acids.

This chain joins TRBV7-2 and TRBJ2-7, with a tentative D call TRBD2 (7 bases). V lost 5 bases, J lost 7 bases, and 12 bases lay in between. Per germline, CDR1 SGHTA and CDR2 FQGNSA. The CDR3 is made up of 12 amino acids. The CDR3 nucleotides are TGTGCCAGCAGCCTGGGGGGGCGTGAGCAGTACTTC. Amino acids: CASSLGGREQYF.

The chain uses TRBV5-6 and TRBJ2-5, with TRBD2 matching 12 bases. The germline CDR1 and CDR2 sequences are SGHDT and YYEEEE. The CDR3 consists of 17 residues. V gave up 2 bases and J gave up 1 base; unmatched junction bases: 6. This chain's CDR3 is CASSLPSGGAFQETQYF. The CDR3 coding sequence is TGTGCCAGCAGCTTACCTAGCGGGGGGGCCTTCCAAGAGACCCAGTACTTC.

The CDR3 nucleotides read TGTGCCAGTAGTATAGCCGCGACAGGGATGACTGAAGCTTTCTTT. This encodes CASSIAATGMTEAFF. This chain links TRBV19 with TRBJ1-1, with 7 nucleotides matching TRBD1. This CDR3 is 15 amino acids long. Germline CDR1 and CDR2: LNHDA and SQIVND (reference sequence). The junction had 7 bases not matched to a gene; V was cut back by 1 base and J by 5 bases. Using reference TRBV19 and TRBJ1-1 for the parts outside the CDR3, the full variable domain is DGGITQSPKYLFRKEGQNVTLSCEQNLNHDAMYWYRQDPGQGLRLIYYSQIVNDFQKGDIAEGYSVSREKKESFPLTVTSAQKNPTAFYLCASSIAATGMTEAFFGQGTRLTVV.

V gene TRBV6-5 combines with J gene TRBJ1-6; no reliable D call. V gave up 8 bases and J gave up 7 bases, with 9 bases separating them. This CDR3 has 12 residues. Germline V gives CDR1 MNHEY, CDR2 SVGAGI. The CDR3, as DNA: TGTGCCAGCCTTTCGGGAAATTCACCCCTCCACTTT. It specifies CASLSGNSPLHF.